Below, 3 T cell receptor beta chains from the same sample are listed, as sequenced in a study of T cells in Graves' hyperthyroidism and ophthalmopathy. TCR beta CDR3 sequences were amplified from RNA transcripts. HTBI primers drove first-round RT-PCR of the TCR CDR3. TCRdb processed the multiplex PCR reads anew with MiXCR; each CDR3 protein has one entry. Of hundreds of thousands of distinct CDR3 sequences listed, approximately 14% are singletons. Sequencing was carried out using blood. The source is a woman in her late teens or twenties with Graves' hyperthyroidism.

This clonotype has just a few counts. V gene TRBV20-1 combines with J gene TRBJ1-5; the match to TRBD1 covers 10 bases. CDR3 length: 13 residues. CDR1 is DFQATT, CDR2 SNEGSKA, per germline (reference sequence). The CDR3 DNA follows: TGCAGGGCCGGGACAGGGGGCAATCAGCCCCAGCATTTT. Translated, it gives CRAGTGGNQPQHF.

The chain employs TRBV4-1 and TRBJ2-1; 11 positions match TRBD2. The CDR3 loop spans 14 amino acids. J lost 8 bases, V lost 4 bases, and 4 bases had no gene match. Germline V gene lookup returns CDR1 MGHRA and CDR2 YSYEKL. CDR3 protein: CASSRGTSGYEQFF. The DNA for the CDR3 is TGCGCCAGCAGCCGGGGGACTAGCGGCTATGAGCAGTTCTTC.

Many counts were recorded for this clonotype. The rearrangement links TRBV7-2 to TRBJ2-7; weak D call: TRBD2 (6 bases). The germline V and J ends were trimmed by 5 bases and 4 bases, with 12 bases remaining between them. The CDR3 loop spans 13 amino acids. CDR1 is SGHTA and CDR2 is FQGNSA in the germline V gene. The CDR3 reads CASSPGGQYEQYF. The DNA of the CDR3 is TGTGCCAGCAGCCCCGGAGGGCAGTACGAGCAGTACTTC.